The text below deals with one TCR beta chain. Clones were sequenced by immunoSEQ multiplex PCR, and TCRdb holds only the in-frame ones, with some missing. Seen here are about 200,000 clones, about 95% observed once, and the top ten hold approximately 1.7%. The data originate from a study of T cell responses to AZD1222 COVID-19 vaccine. V lost 8 bases to trimming and J lost 9 bases, with 20 bases between them. Germline CDR1 reads MNHEY; CDR2 reads SVGAGI. The CDR3 has 14 amino acids. The TCR comes from an adult who received the MenACWY meningococcal vaccine as a control. Material: peripheral blood, obtained 28 days after the second dose of the MenACWY control vaccine. The rearrangement joins TRBV6-5 to TRBJ2-1; D is perhaps TRBD1 or TRBD2 (9 bases each). The CDR3 spells CASAALAGQGEQFF. CDR3 DNA: TGTGCCAGCGCTGCCCTAGCGGGACAGGGTGAGCAGTTCTTC.